A single sample is the source of the 12 T cell receptor beta chains below, sequenced in a study of cytotoxic CD8 clonotypes in ibrutinib-treated CLL. The table came from immunoSEQ multiplex PCR; TCRdb's copy has only in-frame clones and leaves some out. The sample has some 130,000 clones, approximately 90% seen once. The specimen comprised PBMCs, sampled after 12 months of ibrutinib treatment. All receptors come from a human donor with chronic lymphocytic leukemia.

V usage is TRBV7-3 and J usage is TRBJ2-7; perhaps TRBD1 as D (6 bases). The CDR3 contains 13 residues. V was trimmed by 2 bases and J by 5 bases, leaving 10 bases between them. Germline CDR1 and CDR2: SGHTA and FQGTGA. The CDR3 bases are TGTGCCAGCAGCTTACTCAGGGGCCACGAGCAGTACTTC. Translating it yields CASSLLRGHEQYF.

The rearrangement joins TRBV7-2 to TRBJ2-3; 9 bases map to TRBD1. Germline values: CDR1 SGHTA, CDR2 FQGNSA. Trimming took 1 base from V and 4 from J; bases not matched to a gene: 0. This CDR3 is 14 amino acids long. CDR3 residues: CASSLGQGADTQYF. CDR3 DNA sequence: TGTGCCAGCAGCTTAGGACAGGGGGCAGATACGCAGTATTTT.

This chain links TRBV10-3 with TRBJ1-2; possibly TRBD1 for D (5 bases). Trimming removed 4 bases at V and 3 bases at J, with 27 bases between. Germline CDR1 is ENHRY and CDR2 is SYGVKD. This CDR3 has 19 amino acids. In DNA form, the CDR3 reads TGTGCCATCAGTGCTGGGTCTCTGGGGTGGGGGAAGGAAGACTATGGCTACACCTTC. Its translation: CAISAGSLGWGKEDYGYTF.

V and J are TRBV5-1 and TRBJ2-7, with a tentative D call TRBD2 (6 bases). Germline V gene lookup returns CDR1 SGHRS and CDR2 YFSETQ. The length of the CDR3 is 13 residues. Trimming shortened V by 0 bases and J by 6 bases, and 10 bases separated the two germline ends. CDR3 in amino acids: CASSLEGSGEQYF. The CDR3, as DNA: TGCGCCAGCAGCTTGGAGGGTAGCGGCGAGCAGTACTTC.

This chain uses TRBV4-3 with TRBJ2-1; TRBD2 matches 12 bases. The CDR3 covers 17 residues. The V segment lost 0 bases and the J segment 7 bases; nucleotides outside the gene matches: 7. CDR1 and CDR2 from the germline V gene are LGHNA and YSLEER. CDR3 region: CASSQDLTSGRENEQFF. The DNA of the CDR3 is TGCGCCAGCAGCCAAGATCTGACTAGCGGGAGAGAAAATGAGCAGTTCTTC.

The chain has TRBV29-1 and TRBJ2-5; D gene unclear. V dropped 1 base and J dropped 5 bases, with 5 bases sitting between them. The germline CDR1 and CDR2 sequences are SQVTM and ANQGSEA. The CDR3 loop spans 11 amino acids. The CDR3 is CSVEVGETQYF. The DNA for the CDR3 is TGCAGCGTTGAAGTGGGGGAGACCCAGTACTTC. The full variable domain, completed using reference TRBV29-1 and TRBJ2-5, is SAVISQKPSRDICQRGTSLTIQCQVDSQVTMMFWYRQQPGQSLTLIATANQGSEATYESGFVIDKFPISRPNLTFSTLTVSNMSPEDSSIYLCSVEVGETQYFGPGTRLLVL.

This sequence joins TRBV10-3 and TRBJ1-1; TRBD1 might be the D (6 bases). From germline, CDR1 is ENHRY and CDR2 SYGVKD. V was shortened by 6 bases and J by 2 bases, with 10 bases between the two germline ends. The CDR3 extends over 13 amino acids. CDR3 DNA: TGTGCCATCAGAGGGGGGATCAACACTGAAGCTTTCTTT. The encoded protein is CAIRGGINTEAFF.

The chain joins TRBV11-1 to TRBJ2-3; 9 nucleotides align to TRBD2. The length of the CDR3 is 16 residues. After removal of 5 bases from V and 6 bases from J, the junction contained 12 bases not matched to a gene. The germline V gene encodes CDR1 SGHAT and CDR2 FQDESV (reference sequence). CDR3 in DNA: TGTGCCAGCAGCCCCCCCGGCGGGAGGGCCCCGGATACGCAGTATTTT. Translation gives CASSPPGGRAPDTQYF. The complete variable domain, with remaining parts taken from reference TRBV11-1 and TRBJ2-3, reads EAEVAQSPRYKITEKSQAVAFWCDPISGHATLYWYRQILGQGPELLVQFQDESVVDDSQLPKDRFSAERLKGVDSTLKIQPAELGDSAMYLCASSPPGGRAPDTQYFGPGTRLTVL.

The chain has TRBV11-2 and TRBJ2-1; 9 bases agree with TRBD2. The germline V gene has CDR1 SGHAT and CDR2 FQNNGV. V trimming: 3 bases; J trimming: 5 bases; junction bases outside the gene matches: 5. CDR3 size: 15 residues. CDR3 DNA sequence: TGTGCCAGCAGCTTGCGGGAGGGCCGGGACAATGAGCAGTTCTTC. Protein: CASSLREGRDNEQFF.

The chain joins TRBV21-1 to TRBJ2-7; the D call TRBD1 from the table was never checked on the DNA. TRBV21-1 is given as a pseudogene. The CDR3 extends over 19 amino acids. This CDR3 reads CASSKVSVGPSRRGYEQYF. The DNA for the CDR3 is TGTGCCAGCAGCAAAGTTAGTGTAGGTCCTTCAAGAAGGGGCTACGAGCAGTACTTC.

V gene TRBV15 combines with J gene TRBJ1-5; the D is unclear. This CDR3 spans 12 amino acids. V was trimmed by 5 bases and J by 11 bases, leaving 13 bases between them. Germline V gives CDR1 LNHNV, CDR2 YYDKDF (reference sequence). The CDR3, as DNA: TGTGCCACCAGCGGTGCAGCCAGGACCCAGCATTTT. Translated: CATSGAARTQHF.

The chain employs TRBV5-1 and TRBJ2-5; the D gene could be TRBD1 or TRBD2 (5 bases each). Trimming pared 4 bases from V and 5 bases from J, leaving 21 bases between. The germline V gene encodes CDR1 SGHRS and CDR2 YFSETQ. CDR3 length equals 16 residues. CDR3 loop: CASSATGTAEGETQYF. For the CDR3, the DNA is TGCGCCAGCAGCGCGACCGGGACGGCTGAGGGGGAGACCCAGTACTTC. The complete variable domain, with remaining parts taken from reference TRBV5-1 and TRBJ2-5, reads KAGVTQTPRYLIKTRGQQVTLSCSPISGHRSVSWYQQTPGQGLQFLFEYFSETQRNKGNFPGRFSGRQFSNSRSEMNVSTLELGDSALYLCASSATGTAEGETQYFGPGTRLLVL.